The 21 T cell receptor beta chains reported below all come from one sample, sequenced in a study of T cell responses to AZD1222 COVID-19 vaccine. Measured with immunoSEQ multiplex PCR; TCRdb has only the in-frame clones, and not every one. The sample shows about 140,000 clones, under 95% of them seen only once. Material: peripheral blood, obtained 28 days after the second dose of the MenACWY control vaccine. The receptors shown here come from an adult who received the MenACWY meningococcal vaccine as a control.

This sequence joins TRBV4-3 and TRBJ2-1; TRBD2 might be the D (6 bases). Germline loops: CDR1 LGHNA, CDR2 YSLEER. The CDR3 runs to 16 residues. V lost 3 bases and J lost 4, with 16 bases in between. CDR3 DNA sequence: TGCGCCAGCAGCCAGGACAAGGGAGGTGGGTACAATGAGCAGTTCTTC. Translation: CASSQDKGGGYNEQFF.

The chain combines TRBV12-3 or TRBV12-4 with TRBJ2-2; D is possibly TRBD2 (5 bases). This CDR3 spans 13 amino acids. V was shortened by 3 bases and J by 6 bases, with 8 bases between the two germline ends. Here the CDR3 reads CASSFSGSGELFF. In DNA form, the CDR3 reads TGTGCCAGCAGTTTTTCGGGATCCGGGGAGCTGTTTTTT.

The CDR3 spells CSFRTGKEKLFF. The CDR3 DNA reads TGCAGCTTTCGGACAGGGAAGGAAAAACTGTTTTTT. This chain links TRBV29-1 with TRBJ1-4; 8 bases are a match to TRBD1. The V and J ends lost 8 bases and 8 bases, in that order; junction bases with no gene match: 7. The CDR3 has 12 amino acids. Germline V gene data show CDR1 as SQVTM and CDR2 as ANQGSEA.

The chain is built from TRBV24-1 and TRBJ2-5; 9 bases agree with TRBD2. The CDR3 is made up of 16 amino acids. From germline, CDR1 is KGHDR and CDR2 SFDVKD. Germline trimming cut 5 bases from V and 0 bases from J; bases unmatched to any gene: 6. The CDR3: CATSVSSGVYQETQYF. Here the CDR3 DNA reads TGTGCCACCAGTGTTTCTAGCGGGGTGTACCAAGAGACCCAGTACTTC.

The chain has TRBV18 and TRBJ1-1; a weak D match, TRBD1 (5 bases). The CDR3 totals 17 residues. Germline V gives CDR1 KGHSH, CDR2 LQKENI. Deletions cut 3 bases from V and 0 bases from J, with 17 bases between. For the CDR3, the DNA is TGTGCCAGCTCACCGCGAGGGGAGAAGGGCCTGAACACTGAAGCTTTCTTT. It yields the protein CASSPRGEKGLNTEAFF.

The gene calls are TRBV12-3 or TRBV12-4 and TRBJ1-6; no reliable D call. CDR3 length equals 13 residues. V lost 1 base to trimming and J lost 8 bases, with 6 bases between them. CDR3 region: CASSLDGYSPLHF. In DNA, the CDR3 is TGTGCCAGCAGTTTAGATGGGTATTCACCCCTCCACTTT.

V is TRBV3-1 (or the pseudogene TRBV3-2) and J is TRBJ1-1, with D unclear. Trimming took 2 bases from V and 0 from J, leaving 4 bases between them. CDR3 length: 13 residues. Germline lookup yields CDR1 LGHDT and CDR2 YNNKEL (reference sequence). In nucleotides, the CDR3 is TGTGCCAGCAGCCAAACCCTGAACACTGAAGCTTTCTTT. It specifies CASSQTLNTEAFF.

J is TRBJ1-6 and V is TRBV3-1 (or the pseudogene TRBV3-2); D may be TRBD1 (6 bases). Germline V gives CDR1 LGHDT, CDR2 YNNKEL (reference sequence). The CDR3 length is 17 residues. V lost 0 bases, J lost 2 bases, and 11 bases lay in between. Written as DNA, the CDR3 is TGTGCCAGCAGCCAAGATGGTAGGGGGACCTATAATTCACCCCTCCACTTT. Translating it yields CASSQDGRGTYNSPLHF.

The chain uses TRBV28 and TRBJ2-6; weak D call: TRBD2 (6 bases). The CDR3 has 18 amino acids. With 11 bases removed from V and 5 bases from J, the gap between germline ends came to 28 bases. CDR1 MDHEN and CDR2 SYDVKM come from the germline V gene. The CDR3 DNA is TGTGCCGGCGGAACGAATAGCGGAGCACCCGATCGGGCCAACGTCCTGACTTTC. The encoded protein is CAGGTNSGAPDRANVLTF.

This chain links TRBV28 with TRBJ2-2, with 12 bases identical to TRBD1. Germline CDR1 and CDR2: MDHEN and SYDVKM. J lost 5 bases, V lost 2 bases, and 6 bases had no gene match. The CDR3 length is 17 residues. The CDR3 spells CASSLGGTGGLTGELFF. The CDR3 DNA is TGTGCCAGCAGTTTAGGGGGGACAGGGGGCTTGACCGGGGAGCTGTTTTTT.

As DNA, the CDR3 is TGTGCCAGCAGCCTCCTAGGCAATGGTGAAGCTTTCTTT. Translating gives CASSLLGNGEAFF. V usage is TRBV27 and J usage is TRBJ1-1; D uncertain. Germline V gene sequence: CDR1 MNHEY, CDR2 SMNVEV (reference sequence). Trimming took 6 bases from V and 7 from J, leaving 15 bases between them. The CDR3 totals 13 residues.

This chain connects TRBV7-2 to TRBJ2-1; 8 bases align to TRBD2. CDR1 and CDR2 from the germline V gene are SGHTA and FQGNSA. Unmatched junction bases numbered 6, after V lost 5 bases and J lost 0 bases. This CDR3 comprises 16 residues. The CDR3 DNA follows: TGTGCCAGCAGCCGGGAGGGTACCAGCTCCTACAATGAGCAGTTCTTC. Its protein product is CASSREGTSSYNEQFF. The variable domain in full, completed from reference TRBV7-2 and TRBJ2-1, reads GAGVSQSPSNKVTEKGKDVELRCDPISGHTALYWYRQSLGQGLEFLIYFQGNSAPDKSGLPSDRFSAERTGGSVSTLTIQRTQQEDSAVYLCASSREGTSSYNEQFFGPGTRLTVL.

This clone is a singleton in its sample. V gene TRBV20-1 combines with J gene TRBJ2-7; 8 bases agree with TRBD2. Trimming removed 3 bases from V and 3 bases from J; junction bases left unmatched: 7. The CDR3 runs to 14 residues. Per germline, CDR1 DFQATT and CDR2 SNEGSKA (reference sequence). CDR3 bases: TGCAGTGCTAGTACGACTAGCGACGTCTACGAGCAGTACTTC. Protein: CSASTTSDVYEQYF.

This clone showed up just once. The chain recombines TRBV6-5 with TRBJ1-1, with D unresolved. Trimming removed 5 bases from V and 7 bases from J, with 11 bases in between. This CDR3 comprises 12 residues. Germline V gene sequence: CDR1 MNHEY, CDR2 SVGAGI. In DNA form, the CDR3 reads TGTGCCAGCAGTCGAGATAATGTTGAAGCTTTCTTT. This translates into CASSRDNVEAFF.

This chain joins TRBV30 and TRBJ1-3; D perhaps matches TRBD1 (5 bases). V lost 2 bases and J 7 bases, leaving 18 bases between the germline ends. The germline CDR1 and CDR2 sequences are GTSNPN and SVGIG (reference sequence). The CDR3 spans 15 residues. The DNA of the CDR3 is TGTGCCTGGAGTCAACGACGGGGGACCGGGAACACCATATATTTT. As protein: CAWSQRRGTGNTIYF.

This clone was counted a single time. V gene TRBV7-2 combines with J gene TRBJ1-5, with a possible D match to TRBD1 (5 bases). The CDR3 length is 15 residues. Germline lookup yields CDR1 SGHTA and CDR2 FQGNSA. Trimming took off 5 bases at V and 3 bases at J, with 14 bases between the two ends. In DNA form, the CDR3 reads TGTGCCAGCAGCCCGACCGGGGCGGTCAATCAGCCCCAGCATTTT. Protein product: CASSPTGAVNQPQHF.

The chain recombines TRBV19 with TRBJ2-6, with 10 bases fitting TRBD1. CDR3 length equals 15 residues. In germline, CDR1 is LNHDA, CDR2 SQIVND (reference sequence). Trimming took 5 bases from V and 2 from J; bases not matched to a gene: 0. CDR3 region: CASSDRGPGANVLTF. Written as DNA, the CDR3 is TGTGCCAGTAGTGACAGGGGGCCTGGGGCCAACGTCCTGACTTTC. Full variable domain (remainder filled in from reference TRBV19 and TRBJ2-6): DGGITQSPKYLFRKEGQNVTLSCEQNLNHDAMYWYRQDPGQGLRLIYYSQIVNDFQKGDIAEGYSVSREKKESFPLTVTSAQKNPTAFYLCASSDRGPGANVLTFGAGSRLTVL.

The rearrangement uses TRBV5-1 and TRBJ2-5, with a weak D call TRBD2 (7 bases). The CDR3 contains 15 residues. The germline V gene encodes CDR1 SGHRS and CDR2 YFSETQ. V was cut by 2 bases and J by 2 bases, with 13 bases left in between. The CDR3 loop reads CASSFTGGHQETQYF. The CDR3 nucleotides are TGCGCCAGCAGCTTCACGGGGGGCCATCAAGAGACCCAGTACTTC.

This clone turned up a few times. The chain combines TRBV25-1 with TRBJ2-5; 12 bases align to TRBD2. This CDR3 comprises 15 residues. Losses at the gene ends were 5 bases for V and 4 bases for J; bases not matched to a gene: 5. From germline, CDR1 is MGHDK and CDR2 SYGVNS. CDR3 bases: TGTGCCAGCAGTCGACTAGCGGGAGTATCAGAGACCCAGTACTTC. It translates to CASSRLAGVSETQYF.

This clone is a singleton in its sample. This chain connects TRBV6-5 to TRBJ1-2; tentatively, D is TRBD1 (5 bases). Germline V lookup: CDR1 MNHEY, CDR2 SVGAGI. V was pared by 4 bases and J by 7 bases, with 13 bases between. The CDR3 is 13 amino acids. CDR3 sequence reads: CASSLVGQGGYTF. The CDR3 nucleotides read TGTGCCAGCAGTTTGGTCGGACAAGGTGGCTACACCTTC.

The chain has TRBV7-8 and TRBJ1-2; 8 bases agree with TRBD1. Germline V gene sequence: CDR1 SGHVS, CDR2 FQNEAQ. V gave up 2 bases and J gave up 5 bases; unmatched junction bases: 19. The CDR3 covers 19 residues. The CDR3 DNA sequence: TGTGCCAGCAGCTTATTAACTAGTACGGGGGGACAGGATGTTTATGGCTACACCTTC. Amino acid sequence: CASSLLTSTGGQDVYGYTF.